This T cell receptor (beta chain) was captured in a study of cytomegalovirus exposure and HLA in healthy donors. Study conclusions and caveats: Associated with cytomegalovirus, according to the listing, were 150 to 200 TCR beta chains. A later analysis found common viral pathogens apparently linked to several of the most significant clusters. In a later analysis, HLA-associated beta chains showed higher expansion and lower generation probabilities than comparable chains.

To note about this clone: Its target is not known.

Trimming stripped 8 bases from V and 7 bases from J, with 18 bases between. Per the germline V gene, CDR1 is MDHEN and CDR2 is SYDVKM. There are 13 residues in the CDR3. The PCR was carried out with 60 Vbeta primers and 13 Jbeta primers. Sequencing used immunoSEQ multiplex PCR; TCRdb keeps in-frame clones, though not all of them. The sample lists 100,000 to 150,000 clones, roughly 66% occurring once. The V gene is TRBV28, the J gene TRBJ2-7; D is possibly TRBD2 (5 bases). This sequence was found in a man aged 55 to 70 in good health and CMV-seropositive. The sequenced material came from PBMCs. In nucleotides, the CDR3 is TGTGCCAGCCAGACTCCGGGAAAAGGTGAGCAGTACTTC. Amino acids: CASQTPGKGEQYF.